This entry lists 10 T cell receptor beta chains sequenced from one sample in a study of OX40 agonist ivuxolimab in advanced cancers. Clones were read by immunoSEQ multiplex PCR, and TCRdb kept only the in-frame ones, dropping some. The top ten hold roughly 0.85% of the sample, which has just over 70,000 clones, 84% seen once. The sequencing used CD4+ or CD8+ T cells sorted from blood, collected in a trial of the OX40 agonist ivuxolimab. These receptors were collected from an adult with an advanced solid tumor such as melanoma, head and neck, liver or kidney cancer.

The J gene is TRBJ1-2, the V gene TRBV19; 7 bases line up with TRBD1. This CDR3 has 15 residues. CDR1 and CDR2 from the germline V gene are LNHDA and SQIVND (reference sequence). The V gene end was trimmed by 8 bases and the J gene end by 5 bases; junction bases not matched to a gene: 14. The chain's CDR3 is CASEPRGRQGYGYTF. CDR3 DNA: TGTGCCAGTGAACCCCGCGGGAGACAGGGATATGGCTACACCTTC. Full variable domain (remainder filled in from reference TRBV19 and TRBJ1-2): DGGITQSPKYLFRKEGQNVTLSCEQNLNHDAMYWYRQDPGQGLRLIYYSQIVNDFQKGDIAEGYSVSREKKESFPLTVTSAQKNPTAFYLCASEPRGRQGYGYTFGSGTRLTVV.

The gene calls are TRBV28 and TRBJ2-1, with TRBD2 identical over 8 bases. Trimming at V came to 8 bases and at J to 5 bases, leaving 14 bases not matched to a gene. Germline V gene sequence: CDR1 MDHEN, CDR2 SYDVKM. The CDR3 is 16 amino acids. DNA for the CDR3: TGTGCCAGCCTCGAGGGAGCGGGAGCCAACAACAATGAGCAGTTCTTC. It yields the protein CASLEGAGANNNEQFF.

The chain carries TRBV29-1 and TRBJ2-6, with D perhaps matching TRBD1 (5 bases). V lost 8 bases and J lost 2, with 19 bases in between. Germline CDR1 reads SQVTM; CDR2 reads ANQGSEA. The CDR3 runs 16 residues. The CDR3 coding sequence is TGCAGCCCCGGACCAGGGCTACCCCCTGGGGCCAACGTCCTGACTTTC. This gives the protein CSPGPGLPPGANVLTF.

The J gene is TRBJ2-5, the V gene TRBV9; 11 bases align to TRBD2. Germline CDR1 is SGDLS and CDR2 is YYNGEE. The V segment lost 0 bases and the J segment 5 bases; nucleotides outside the gene matches: 6. This CDR3 comprises 16 residues. The CDR3: CASSVAPSGRFETQYF. The CDR3, as DNA: TGTGCCAGCAGCGTAGCTCCTAGCGGGAGGTTCGAGACCCAGTACTTC.

CDR3 nucleotides: TGTGCCAGCAGCTTAGGTTCGGGACAGTACTACGAGCAGTACTTC. It specifies CASSLGSGQYYEQYF. The genes are TRBV7-3 and TRBJ2-7; TRBD1 matches 7 bases. V gave up 2 bases and J gave up 3 bases; unmatched junction bases: 7. The V gene's germline CDR1 is SGHTA and CDR2 FQGTGA. This CDR3 has 15 residues.

This clone was seen a few times. The J gene is TRBJ1-5, the V gene TRBV28; the D is unclear. CDR1 and CDR2 (germline): MDHEN, SYDVKM. This CDR3 region has 13 residues. The V end lost 2 bases, the J end lost 3 bases, and 5 bases lay between the germline ends. The CDR3 sequence: CASSLNPNQPQHF. Here the CDR3 DNA reads TGTGCCAGCAGTTTAAATCCCAATCAGCCCCAGCATTTT.

The rearrangement links TRBV6-1 to TRBJ1-2; D possibly corresponds to TRBD1 (6 bases). V was shortened by 3 bases and J by 7 bases, with 12 bases between the two germline ends. This CDR3 region has 13 residues. CDR1 and CDR2 from the germline V gene are MNHNS and SASEGT. The CDR3 reads CASSDLGAGGYTF. The CDR3 DNA reads TGTGCCAGCAGTGACTTGGGGGCAGGTGGCTACACCTTC.

The gene calls are TRBV7-6 and TRBJ1-1; possible D gene TRBD1, 6 bases. Germline V gives CDR1 SGHVS, CDR2 FNYEAQ. Between the trimmed V and J ends, which lost 4 bases and 4 bases, there was a span of 16 bases. The CDR3 consists of 15 residues. The CDR3 protein is CASSSRTARGTEAFF. CDR3 DNA sequence: TGTGCCAGCAGCTCCAGGACAGCCCGAGGCACTGAAGCTTTCTTT.

V is TRBV11-2 and J is TRBJ2-7; a weak D match, TRBD2 (7 bases). V gave up 5 bases and J gave up 2 bases, with 19 bases separating them. The germline V gene encodes CDR1 SGHAT and CDR2 FQNNGV. There are 16 residues in the CDR3. CDR3 sequence: CASSLLGGGQTYEQYF. The CDR3 DNA is TGTGCCAGCAGCCTCCTTGGGGGGGGCCAAACCTACGAGCAGTACTTC.

This clone was seen many times. The chain combines TRBV5-4 with TRBJ1-3; weak D call: TRBD1 (6 bases). The germline V and J ends were trimmed by 5 bases and 0 bases, with 15 bases remaining between them. Germline CDR1 reads SGHNT; CDR2 reads YYREEE (reference sequence). The CDR3 has 16 residues. Here the CDR3 reads CASSLTGFGSGNTIYF. The CDR3 DNA follows: TGTGCCAGCAGTCTCACAGGGTTCGGCTCTGGAAACACCATATATTTT.